This T cell receptor beta chain originates from a study of radiation and T cells in renal cell carcinoma. Study-wide context: Nephrectomy followed 15 Gy stereotactic body radiation by 4 weeks.

V was pared by 3 bases and J by 5 bases, with 23 bases between. In germline, CDR1 is SGHRS, CDR2 YFSETQ. CDR3 size: 18 residues. Assay used: immunoSEQ multiplex PCR; TCRdb lists only in-frame clones, some missing. The table shows approximately 100,000 clones, with 80% to 90% occurring only once. Time point given: baseline pretreatment blood. Documented treatment: 15 Gy SBRT to primary tumor, nephrectomy 4 weeks later. This renal cell carcinoma was of the clear cell type. The specimen was blood, collected from a patient whose treatment included radiotherapy and nephrectomy. The V and J genes are TRBV5-1 and TRBJ1-4, with a tentative D call TRBD1 (6 bases). The receptor comes from a man aged 45 to 65 with renal cell carcinoma. For the CDR3, the DNA is TGCGCCAGCAGCTCAGCTACAGGGCGAGGGGCGGGAAATGAAAAACTGTTTTTT. Its translation: CASSSATGRGAGNEKLFF.